This TCR beta chain was identified during a study of cytotoxic CD8 clonotypes in ibrutinib-treated CLL. Study as a whole: Researchers reported more than nine relapsed/refractory and over 14 treatment-naive patients, 17 of them IGHV unmutated. Response sampling took place at median around 13 months of treatment, range 6 to 36.

CDR3 length equals 15 residues. Trimming left V 2 bases short and J 3 bases short, with 14 bases between. Looked up from germline, CDR1 is KGHSH and CDR2 is LQKENI. Profiling relied on immunoSEQ multiplex PCR, and the TCRdb table lists in-frame clones only, not all of them. The sample lists about 140,000 clones; around 90% were seen once. Regarding the study as a whole: Public clonotypes were rare and shrank or held steady on treatment. Clonality went higher at ibrutinib response and then dropped back toward baseline at progression.

To note about this clone: What it recognizes is unknown.

This sequence joins TRBV18 and TRBJ2-7; TRBD1 might be the D (6 bases). The clonotype originates from a human donor with chronic lymphocytic leukemia. This specimen was PBMCs, taken after 12 months of ibrutinib treatment. CDR3 DNA: TGTGCCAGCTCACCAGGGGGCTCTCGGGACTACGAGCAGTACTTC. As protein: CASSPGGSRDYEQYF. The whole variable domain, filled in from reference TRBV18 and TRBJ2-7, reads NAGVMQNPRHLVRRRGQEARLRCSPMKGHSHVYWYRQLPEEGLKFMVYLQKENIIDESGMPKERFSAEFPKEGPSILRIQQVVRGDSAAYFCASSPGGSRDYEQYFGPGTRLTVT.